This is a list of T cell receptor beta chains from one sample in a study of blood T cell repertoires in COVID-19. Only in-frame clones appear in the TCRdb table, and some are missing; sequencing was by immunoSEQ multiplex PCR. The data contain a few hundred thousand clones, nearly 90% of them singletons. Sequenced material: peripheral blood. The receptors stem from a woman between 40 and 55 years old with COVID-19, enrolled during active disease. CDR3s include the opening cysteine and the closing phenylalanine or tryptophan. A D gene is named only where the DNA matches it firmly. Clone size is stated in some rows and not others, as once, few, many or a class when expanded.

V gene	D gene	clone size	J gene	CDR3 protein	CDR3 DNA
TRBV20-1	TRBD2	few	TRBJ2-1	CSASTGSGGFNEQFF	TGCAGTGCTAGTACTGGTAGCGGGGGGTTTAATGAGCAGTTCTTC
TRBV6-2/TRBV6-3	.	.	TRBJ2-5	CASSMSSETQYF	TGTGCTAGCAGTATGTCCTCGGAGACCCAGTACTTC
TRBV7-2	.	.	TRBJ1-1	CASSSSVNTEAFF	TGTGCCAGCAGCTCATCGGTGAACACTGAAGCTTTCTTT
TRBV5-8	.	.	TRBJ1-5	CASSLELLRNQPQHF	TGTGCCAGCAGCTTGGAACTGCTGCGCAATCAGCCCCAGCATTTT
TRBV4-1	.	.	TRBJ1-4	CASSPHPRGGRSEKLFF	TGCGCCAGCAGCCCTCACCCCCGCGGGGGTAGGAGCGAAAAACTGTTTTTT
TRBV6-6	TRBD1	.	TRBJ2-4	CASMPGGLLNIQYF	TGTGCCAGCATGCCAGGGGGCTTGTTGAACATTCAGTACTTC
TRBV6-5	TRBD2	.	TRBJ2-4	CASSYSGSSNIQYF	TGTGCCAGCAGTTACAGCGGGAGTTCAAACATTCAGTACTTC
TRBV5-1	TRBD1	once	TRBJ2-2	CASKVIRGRTGELFF	TGCGCCAGCAAAGTTATCAGGGGGCGAACCGGGGAGCTGTTTTTT
TRBV9	.	.	TRBJ1-5	CASSPGQTNQPQHF	TGTGCCAGCAGCCCCGGACAGACTAATCAGCCCCAGCATTTT
TRBV28	.	few	TRBJ1-3	CASSRPGAWRGNTIYF	TGTGCCAGCAGTCGCCCAGGGGCCTGGAGAGGAAACACCATATATTTT
TRBV5-8	.	once	TRBJ1-3	CASSPSQSSGNTIYF	TGTGCCAGCAGCCCCTCGCAGTCCTCTGGAAACACCATATATTTT
TRBV12-3/TRBV12-4	.	.	TRBJ1-4	CASSFGPPEKLFF	TGTGCCAGCAGTTTTGGCCCCCCCGAAAAACTGTTTTTT
TRBV7-9	TRBD1	.	TRBJ2-3	CASGTGAQGDTQYF	TGTGCCAGCGGAACAGGGGCTCAGGGGGATACGCAGTATTTT
TRBV27	TRBD1	.	TRBJ2-1	CASSFTGGPYNEQFF	TGTGCCAGCAGTTTCACAGGGGGCCCCTACAATGAGCAGTTCTTC
TRBV21-1	.	.	TRBJ1-1	CAITVPGRTERDTEAFF	TGTGCCATTACCGTACCCGGGAGGACCGAGCGTGACACTGAAGCTTTCTTT
TRBV10-3	TRBD2	.	TRBJ2-3	CAISEPERGGTDTQYF	TGTGCCATCAGTGAGCCTGAGCGGGGGGGCACAGATACGCAGTATTTT
TRBV11-2	.	.	TRBJ2-1	CASSFRDWTSEQFF	TGTGCCAGCAGCTTCCGGGACTGGACCAGTGAGCAGTTCTTC
TRBV27	.	.	TRBJ2-3	CASSTPSTDTQYF	TGTGCCAGCAGTACACCTAGCACAGATACGCAGTATTTT
TRBV7-2	.	few	TRBJ1-2	CASSPGRVNYGYTF	TGTGCCAGCAGCCCTGGGCGGGTTAACTATGGCTACACCTTC
TRBV11-1	.	.	TRBJ1-2	CASSWDTYGYTF	TGTGCCAGCAGCTGGGACACTTATGGCTACACCTTC
TRBV27	.	.	TRBJ2-7	CASSLQGLPYEQYF	TGTGCCAGCAGTTTACAGGGTTTACCCTACGAGCAGTACTTC
TRBV9	TRBD1	.	TRBJ1-2	CASSVGARGNYGYTF	TGTGCCAGCAGCGTAGGTGCCAGGGGGAACTATGGCTACACCTTC
TRBV7-7	.	.	TRBJ1-4	CASSLNFNEKLFF	TGTGCTAGCAGCTTGAACTTTAATGAAAAACTGTTTTTT
TRBV27	TRBD1	once	TRBJ2-5	CASSSPDRGNETQYF	TGTGCCAGCAGTTCGCCAGACAGGGGGAACGAGACCCAGTACTTC
TRBV2	.	.	TRBJ2-2	CASSEITGRNTGELFF	TGTGCCAGCAGTGAAATAACAGGTAGAAACACCGGGGAGCTGTTTTTT
TRBV27	TRBD2	.	TRBJ2-7	CASSLSLAGDEQYF	TGTGCCAGCAGTTTATCTCTAGCGGGAGACGAGCAGTACTTC
TRBV19	TRBD1	.	TRBJ1-1	CASSARLYPGGMNTEAFF	TGTGCCAGTAGTGCCCGTTTGTATCCAGGGGGCATGAACACTGAAGCTTTCTTT
TRBV5-1	.	.	TRBJ2-5	CASSVDGQETQYF	TGCGCCAGCAGCGTGGACGGCCAAGAGACCCAGTACTTC
TRBV3-1/TRBV3-2	.	once	TRBJ2-2	CASSQHGQNTGELFF	TGTGCCAGCAGCCAACACGGACAGAACACCGGGGAGCTGTTTTTT
TRBV4-3	TRBD1	.	TRBJ1-1	CASSQETGRKNTEAFF	TGCGCCAGCAGCCAAGAGACAGGGCGAAAGAACACTGAAGCTTTCTTT
TRBV18	.	.	TRBJ2-2	CASSLGVGELFF	TGTGCCAGCTCACTGGGCGTCGGGGAGCTGTTTTTT
TRBV19	.	.	TRBJ1-5	CASTSKGGWQPQHF	TGTGCCAGTACCTCGAAAGGGGGATGGCAGCCCCAGCATTTT
TRBV6-5	.	few	TRBJ1-2	CASSFEGDGYTF	TGTGCCAGCAGTTTCGAGGGGGATGGCTACACCTTC
TRBV20-1	.	.	TRBJ1-6	CSASNADSPLHF	TGCAGTGCTAGTAACGCGGATTCACCCCTCCACTTT
TRBV30	.	few	TRBJ2-7	CAWSVDQGRYF	TGTGCCTGGAGTGTAGATCAGGGCCGGTACTTC
TRBV6-1	.	.	TRBJ2-3	CASSEDRSTDTQYF	TGTGCCAGCAGTGAAGACAGGAGCACAGATACGCAGTATTTT
TRBV7-9	.	.	TRBJ1-4	CASSPPPRGEKLFF	TGTGCCAGCAGCCCCCCTCCCAGAGGTGAAAAACTGTTTTTT
TRBV25-1	.	.	TRBJ2-5	CASSDMAETQYF	TGTGCCAGCTCTGACATGGCTGAGACCCAGTACTTC
TRBV14	.	.	TRBJ2-7	CASSQTHNSYEQYF	TGTGCCAGCAGCCAAACACACAACTCCTACGAGCAGTACTTC
TRBV28	.	.	TRBJ2-7	CASSLTVTSYEQYF	TGTGCCAGCAGTTTGACAGTCACTTCCTACGAGCAGTACTTC
TRBV4-3	TRBD2	.	TRBJ2-1	CASSQDGVASGRLFTYNEQFF	TGCGCCAGCAGCCAAGATGGGGTGGCTAGCGGGAGGCTTTTCACATACAATGAGCAGTTCTTC
TRBV28	TRBD2	.	TRBJ2-7	CASSLVPSGGFYEQYF	TGTGCCAGCAGTTTGGTGCCTAGCGGGGGGTTTTACGAGCAGTACTTC
TRBV7-8	.	once	TRBJ1-3	CASSLVVRGNTIYF	TGTGCCAGCAGCTTAGTAGTCAGGGGAAACACCATATATTTT
TRBV9	TRBD1	once	TRBJ1-1	CASSPRGQGTEAFF	TGTGCCAGCAGCCCCAGGGGGCAAGGCACTGAAGCTTTCTTT
TRBV6-6	.	.	TRBJ1-5	CASSYPENRDNQPQHF	TGTGCCAGCAGTTACCCCGAAAACAGGGACAATCAGCCCCAGCATTTT
TRBV5-4	.	once	TRBJ2-1	CASSLEAREQFF	TGTGCCAGCAGCTTGGAAGCTCGCGAGCAGTTCTTC
TRBV7-2	.	.	TRBJ2-7	CASSEGLMRYEQYF	TGTGCCAGCAGCGAGGGACTTATGCGCTACGAGCAGTACTTC
TRBV15	.	.	TRBJ2-1	CATSRRGSEQFF	TGTGCCACCAGCCGGAGAGGATCTGAGCAGTTCTTC
TRBV23-1	.	.	TRBJ2-6	CASSRQGNSSGANVLTF	TGCGCCAGCAGTCGGCAGGGCAACTCCTCTGGGGCCAACGTCCTGACTTTC
TRBV5-1	.	.	TRBJ2-5	CASSLEGAIETQYF	TGCGCCAGCAGCTTGGAAGGGGCGATAGAGACCCAGTACTTC
TRBV18	.	.	TRBJ2-2	CASSSLSGDRELFF	TGTGCCAGCTCATCACTCTCAGGGGACCGGGAGCTGTTTTTT
TRBV28	.	.	TRBJ2-7	CASSFSQVEQYF	TGTGCCAGCAGTTTTTCCCAGGTCGAGCAGTACTTC
TRBV15	.	.	TRBJ2-1	CATSRVREQFF	TGTGCCACCAGCAGAGTTCGGGAGCAGTTCTTC
TRBV18	.	.	TRBJ2-2	CASSPRRADTGELFF	TGTGCCAGCTCACCTAGGCGGGCGGACACCGGGGAGCTGTTTTTT
TRBV9	.	.	TRBJ2-3	CASSVVGSPTDTQYF	TGTGCCAGCAGCGTAGTGGGGAGTCCCACAGATACGCAGTATTTT
TRBV7-2	.	.	TRBJ2-2	CASSLLGAASGELFF	TGTGCCAGCAGCTTATTGGGGGCGGCGTCCGGGGAGCTGTTTTTT
TRBV4-3	.	.	TRBJ2-2	CASSAGVNTGELFF	TGCGCCAGCAGCGCAGGGGTGAACACCGGGGAGCTGTTTTTT
TRBV11-2	.	.	TRBJ2-7	CAATRQLNSYEQYF	TGTGCAGCTACCCGACAGCTTAACTCCTACGAGCAGTACTTC
TRBV9	.	.	TRBJ2-1	CASSVSGHDNEQFF	TGTGCCAGCAGCGTTAGCGGACACGACAATGAGCAGTTCTTC